The T cell receptor (beta chain) under discussion was sequenced for a study of response to subunit inactivated influenza vaccine (dated by TCRdb to the late 2010s). Looking at the study overall: The study used deep quantitative T cell receptor repertoire profiling to track responses to a trivalent subunit inactivated influenza vaccine. The investigation overall reported the following: The authors suggested that each seasonal influenza vaccination may recruit only a limited number of new T cells.

Libraries were built with RT-PCR. Sequencing took place on an Illumina HiSeq 2500. The public reads were reprocessed in TCRdb via fastp at Q25 and MiXCR, keeping in-frame beta chains. Every CDR3 protein is listed once, alongside the most common genes and DNA of its rows. This sample has roughly 650,000 distinct CDR3 sequences in its table, and 14% of those were observed once. The biggest ten clones account for less than 9% of the sample. V loses 3 bases at its end and J loses 6 bases; junction bases beyond the gene matches: 7. The CDR3 spans 16 residues, from the cysteine through the phenylalanine. The DNA shown is the 48-base CDR3, in frame from base 1. The CDR1 and CDR2 encoded by the germline V gene are SGDLS and YYNGEE. A remark on this clonotype: No cognate antigen has been identified for it. The record has no base qualities; no much larger clone is one base away.

Sequenced material: PBMCs from blood, taken about 14 days before vaccination. The sequence joins TRBV9 to TRBJ2-1, with TRBD2 matching 12 junction bases. This TCR was recovered from a man in his forties or fifties who received an inactivated influenza vaccine. Donor details come from another sample of the same person, matched by shared clones. The bases are TGTGCCAGCAGCGACCGGACTAGCGGGAATCGCAATGAGCAGTTCTTC. Translated, this is CASSDRTSGNRNEQFF.